The 17 T cell receptor beta chains below come from one sample, sequenced in a study of persistence of HIV-infected CD4 T cells. The libraries were made with immunoSEQ version 4 in survey mode. Assay used: immunoSEQ multiplex PCR; TCRdb lists only in-frame clones, some missing. In the table there are 20,000 to 25,000 clones, roughly 70% of which are singletons. Antigen specificity for these receptors is unknown. Overlapping HIV-1 Gag 15-mer peptides at 0.85 to 1 ug per peptide per mL were used. Responding CD4+ T cells were sorted by upregulation of both CD40 ligand and CD69. The specimen comprised CD4+ T cells sorted from PBMCs after approximately 20-hour stimulation, sampled from a patient who received antiretroviral therapy. The receptor set was obtained from an adult man with HIV who was CMV-seropositive.

The chain couples TRBV4-1 to TRBJ1-5; 7 nucleotides line up with TRBD1. Germline V gene sequence: CDR1 MGHRA, CDR2 YSYEKL. Losses at the gene ends were 0 bases for V and 5 bases for J; bases not matched to a gene: 1. This CDR3 has 14 residues. The CDR3 sequence is CASSQDQGDQPQHF. In DNA form, the CDR3 reads TGCGCCAGCAGCCAAGATCAGGGGGATCAGCCCCAGCATTTT.

The table lists this clone with a few counts. V usage is TRBV7-9 and J usage is TRBJ2-7; 10 bases match TRBD1. Germline loops: CDR1 SEHNR, CDR2 FQNEAQ (reference sequence). CDR3 size: 14 residues. Germline trimming cut 3 bases from V and 5 bases from J; bases unmatched to any gene: 4. The CDR3 DNA reads TGTGCCAGCAGCTTCTGGGACAGGGGCAACGAGCAGTACTTC. It translates to CASSFWDRGNEQYF.

The chain joins TRBV19 to TRBJ1-5; TRBD1 aligns across 8 bases. Germline CDR1 LNHDA, CDR2 SQIVND (reference sequence). Unmatched junction bases numbered 5, after V lost 6 bases and J lost 7 bases. This CDR3 region has 13 residues. In nucleotides, the CDR3 is TGTGCCAGTAGCCAGGGGGCTCGGCAGCCCCAGCATTTT. Translation: CASSQGARQPQHF.

This clone was picked up a small number of times. The rearrangement links TRBV7-9 to TRBJ1-1, with no clear D. Trimming removed 1 base from V and 5 bases from J, with 11 bases in between. Germline CDR1 reads SEHNR; CDR2 reads FQNEAQ (reference sequence). CDR3 size: 14 residues. The CDR3 nucleotides are TGTGCCAGCAGCTTAGGGTCTACCGGGACTGAAGCTTTCTTT. This codes for CASSLGSTGTEAFF.

This clone was detected only a few times. One junction end disagrees with the germline gene, perhaps due to a read error. The V gene is TRBV2, the J gene TRBJ2-7; D is undetermined. Germline V lookup: CDR1 SNHLY, CDR2 FYNNEI. The CDR3 contains 13 residues. CDR3 sequence reads: CASSEGNGRPRFF. Here the CDR3 DNA reads TGTGCCAGCAGTGAAGGGAACGGCAGGCCTCGGTTCTTC.

This clone is medium-sized by share. V usage is TRBV19 and J usage is TRBJ1-4; weak D call: TRBD1 (6 bases). V lost 5 bases to trimming and J lost 5 bases, with 15 bases between them. This CDR3 comprises 15 residues. The germline CDR1 and CDR2 sequences are LNHDA and SQIVND (reference sequence). CDR3 DNA sequence: TGTGCCAGTAGTCGAAGGACAGATTCGAATGAAAAACTGTTTTTT. Its protein product is CASSRRTDSNEKLFF.

This chain joins TRBV28 and TRBJ2-2; the D gene is possibly TRBD2 (5 bases). CDR1 is MDHEN and CDR2 is SYDVKM in the germline V gene. CDR3 length equals 13 residues. The ends were cut back, 10 bases at V and 1 base at J, with 10 bases in the middle. The CDR3, as DNA: TGTGCCACGAGGGTCGGGAACACCGGGGAGCTGTTTTTT. Its protein product is CATRVGNTGELFF.

The chain recombines TRBV27 with TRBJ2-3; perhaps TRBD1 as D (6 bases). This CDR3 has 15 residues. The V and J ends lost 3 bases and 2 bases respectively, with 12 bases between them. Germline loops: CDR1 MNHEY, CDR2 SMNVEV (reference sequence). In nucleotides, the CDR3 is TGTGCCAGCAGTTTGGACAGTGGGCTCACAGATACGCAGTATTTT. It specifies CASSLDSGLTDTQYF.

This clone came up once. The rearrangement links TRBV19 to TRBJ1-2; D gene uncertain. Germline CDR1 is LNHDA and CDR2 is SQIVND (reference sequence). The length of the CDR3 is 12 residues. Trimming cost V 4 bases and J 2 bases, with 5 bases left between them. The CDR3 is CASSSQNYGYTF. The CDR3, as DNA: TGTGCCAGTAGTAGTCAGAACTATGGCTACACCTTC.

The chain carries TRBV5-4 and TRBJ2-1; 8 nucleotides align to TRBD2. The V and J ends lost 0 bases and 4 bases, in that order; junction bases with no gene match: 3. The CDR3 extends over 15 amino acids. Germline assignment: CDR1 SGHNT and CDR2 YYREEE (reference sequence). The CDR3 region has the DNA TGTGCCAGCAGCTTGGGGACTAGCAATTACAATGAGCAGTTCTTC. Protein sequence: CASSLGTSNYNEQFF. The full variable domain, completed using reference TRBV5-4 and TRBJ2-1, is ETGVTQSPTHLIKTRGQQVTLRCSSQSGHNTVSWYQQALGQGPQFIFQYYREEENGRGNFPPRFSGLQFPNYSSELNVNALELDDSALYLCASSLGTSNYNEQFFGPGTRLTVL.

This CDR3 reads CASSEQGNSPLHF. The CDR3, as DNA: TGTGCCAGCAGCGAACAGGGGAATTCACCCCTCCACTTT. The chain uses TRBV7-8 and TRBJ1-6; 7 bases match TRBD1. Germline assignment: CDR1 SGHVS and CDR2 FQNEAQ. The CDR3 consists of 13 residues. The J segment lost 7 bases and the V segment lost 5 bases, leaving 2 bases of the junction unmatched.

By share of the sample, this clone is medium-sized. The J gene is TRBJ2-2, the V gene TRBV7-9; no clear D. Germline-derived CDR1 and CDR2 are SEHNR and FQNEAQ (reference sequence). The CDR3 totals 15 residues. V was shortened by 4 bases and J by 1 base, with 10 bases between the two germline ends. CDR3 amino acids: CASSSTDWNTGELFF. DNA for the CDR3: TGTGCCAGCAGCTCTACCGACTGGAACACCGGGGAGCTGTTTTTT.

V is TRBV7-9 and J is TRBJ2-7; possible D gene TRBD1, 6 bases. The V end was cut by 2 bases, the J end by 2 bases, with 10 bases between. There are 14 residues in the CDR3. CDR1 is SEHNR and CDR2 is FQNEAQ in the germline V gene (reference sequence). The CDR3 reads CASSLKQGPYEQYF. The DNA for the CDR3 is TGTGCCAGCAGCTTAAAACAGGGCCCCTACGAGCAGTACTTC.

The rearrangement joins TRBV5-4 to TRBJ1-2; D remains ambiguous. The CDR3 sequence is 12 residues long. From germline, CDR1 is SGHNT and CDR2 YYREEE (reference sequence). V lost 4 bases and J lost 6, with 10 bases in between. The CDR3 DNA is TGTGCCAGCAGCAACCGGGCCCATGGCTACACCTTC. The encoded protein is CASSNRAHGYTF. Full variable domain (rest looked up from reference TRBV5-4 and TRBJ1-2): ETGVTQSPTHLIKTRGQQVTLRCSSQSGHNTVSWYQQALGQGPQFIFQYYREEENGRGNFPPRFSGLQFPNYSSELNVNALELDDSALYLCASSNRAHGYTFGSGTRLTVV.

V is TRBV7-9 and J is TRBJ1-6; 8 bases fit TRBD1. Germline V gene sequence: CDR1 SEHNR, CDR2 FQNEAQ (reference sequence). Unmatched junction bases numbered 6, after V lost 1 base and J lost 10 bases. The CDR3 spans 15 residues. CDR3 DNA sequence: TGTGCCAGCAGCTTAGACCAGGGGGCGGGATCACCCCTCCACTTT. Translated: CASSLDQGAGSPLHF. Together with reference TRBV7-9 and TRBJ1-6, the CDR3 gives the full variable domain: DTGVSQNPRHKITKRGQNVTFRCDPISEHNRLYWYRQTLGQGPEFLTYFQNEAQLEKSRLLSDRFSAERPKGSFSTLEIQRTEQGDSAMYLCASSLDQGAGSPLHFGNGTRLTVT.

The chain combines TRBV6-2 or TRBV6-3 with TRBJ2-4; 8 nucleotides agree with TRBD1. V gave up 5 bases and J gave up 4 bases; unmatched junction bases: 7. CDR3 length equals 15 residues. Germline CDR1 and CDR2: MNHEY and SVGEGT. The chain's CDR3 is CASSQSRTGKNIQYF. The CDR3 DNA reads as TGTGCCAGCAGTCAGTCACGGACAGGGAAAAACATTCAGTACTTC.

CDR3 coding DNA: TGTGCCAGCAGTTGGACCGGCGGAAACACCATATATTTT. Amino acids: CASSWTGGNTIYF. This sequence joins TRBV27 and TRBJ1-3; D not resolved. The CDR3 length is 13 residues. CDR1 is MNHEY and CDR2 is SMNVEV in the germline V gene (reference sequence). The germline V and J ends were trimmed by 4 bases and 4 bases, with 8 bases remaining between them.